The entry that follows covers one TCR beta chain sequence. The antigen remains undetermined. The record originates from a study of OX40 agonist ivuxolimab in advanced cancers. Study at large: Hepatocellular carcinoma, melanoma, renal cell or head and neck cancer was diagnosed in the dose-escalation patients.

Study-level results: Dose levels from 0.1 to 3.0 mg/kg saw CD4+ and CD8+ blood T cells expand clonally by week 6.

TCRdb's table, derived via immunoSEQ multiplex PCR, lists solely in-frame clones and lacks some. The table has 8,000 to 10,000 clones, 80% to 90% seen once. Trimming cost V 5 bases and J 2 bases, with 12 bases left between them. CDR3 length equals 13 residues. In germline, CDR1 is SQVTM, CDR2 ANQGSEA. This specimen was CD4+ or CD8+ T cells sorted from blood, taken in a trial of the OX40 agonist ivuxolimab. The chain carries TRBV29-1 and TRBJ2-5, with D tentatively TRBD2 (5 bases). The sequence came from an adult with an advanced solid tumor such as melanoma, head and neck, liver or kidney cancer. The CDR3 here is CSVRGIAQETQYF. The CDR3 DNA reads as TGCAGCGTTCGAGGGATTGCTCAAGAGACCCAGTACTTC.